Sequencing of this T cell receptor (beta chain) was carried out in a study of tumor-infiltrating lymphocytes in primary liver carcinoma. RNA isolated from unsorted whole blood supplied the blood RNA, with germline DNA also extracted. V was clipped by 4 bases and J by 7 bases, with 9 bases between them. The CDR3 extends over 12 amino acids. The germline V gene encodes CDR1 SGHNT and CDR2 YYREEE (reference sequence). The investigators made TCR beta cDNA from around 530 ng total RNA, using a constant-region primer. What produced the TCR beta libraries was three nested multiplex PCR rounds using slightly modified ARM-PCR. The first two PCR rounds used TRBV1-TRBV30 forward primers with a C-beta reverse primer, about 10 cycles each. Each CDR3 protein gets one entry after TCRdb re-called the multiplex PCR reads with MiXCR. The table has some 190,000 distinct CDR3 sequences, approximately 60% seen once.

This clonotype was obtained from a man in his forties or fifties with primary liver carcinoma and hepatitis B virus infection. The source material was peripheral blood. V gene TRBV5-4 combines with J gene TRBJ2-1; perhaps TRBD2 as D (6 bases). Written as DNA, the CDR3 is TGTGCCAGCAGCCCGACTAGGAATGAGCAGTTCTTC. Its translation is CASSPTRNEQFF.